This TCR beta chain originates from a study of response to subunit inactivated influenza vaccine (dated by TCRdb to the late 2010s). Notes on the research overall: Deep quantitative profiling of the T cell receptor repertoire was used in the study to follow responses to a trivalent subunit inactivated influenza vaccine.

The library was made by RT-PCR. Instrument on record: Illumina HiSeq 2500. TCRdb trimmed public reads at Q25 via fastp, called clones via MiXCR and kept in-frame beta chains. Rows are unified per CDR3 protein, each entry keeping the most common DNA and genes. The sample table records about 540,000 distinct CDR3 sequences; approximately 22% of these occur just once. About 2.8% of the sample is taken by the ten largest. About this clonotype itself: The target of this receptor is not known. The record has no base qualities; no much larger clone is one base away.

V and J lose 4 bases and 2 bases, and a span of 18 bases separates them. As encoded in the germline V gene, CDR1 is SNHLY while CDR2 is FYNNEI. The CDR3 contains 17 residues, cysteine and phenylalanine counted. The CDR3 DNA has 51 bases and is translated from base 1. Overall study results and their limits: The authors suggested that each seasonal influenza vaccination may recruit only a limited number of new T cells.

These data also formed part of another study, on T cells expressing NK-cell markers. As the second publication notes: 5'RACE template switching, by which a universal primer site and unique molecular identifiers were added, was used to make TCR beta cDNA libraries. TCR beta-chain repertoires were profiled in sorted CD3+CD56+NKG2C+, CD3+CD56+NKG2C- and CD3+CD56-NKG2C+ T-cell subsets from eight donors. Among the eight sequenced donors, seven were HCMV-seropositive and one was HCMV-seronegative. To restrict sorting to alphabetaTCR-expressing T cells, an anti-gammadeltaTCR antibody was added in several experiments. In six donors, the dominant CD3+CD56+NKG2C+ clonotypes were among the top 10 CD8+ clonotypes and accounted for about 1.0-7.5% of CD8+ T cells. Those dominant clonotypes were again the most abundant among CD3+CD56-NKG2C+ cells in a few donors, at about 28.3-65%. Whether the expanded NKG2C-expressing T cell clones were specific for HCMV antigens was left unclear. The study sequenced eight donors, all healthy volunteers chosen at random: three men and five women. A commercial ELISA kit detecting HCMV-specific IgG in serum was used to determine HCMV serostatus. Peripheral blood mononuclear cells were isolated from blood by Ficoll density gradient centrifugation. Using Miltenyi isolation kits, CD4+ and CD8+ T cells were isolated from PBMC through magnetic immunoseparation. cDNA synthesis was primed from the TCR beta constant segment and was followed by two successive PCR amplification steps. Libraries were sequenced as 2 x 150 bp reads on Illumina HiSeq 2000/2500, MiSeq or NextSeq. MIGEC was used to demultiplex reads and group reads by UMI, and MiTCR was used to assemble and quantify clonotypes. To exclude erroneous sequences, any TCR cDNA sequence not supported by at least two reads was discarded. The tcR package was used for downstream repertoire analysis, and clonotypes were matched across fractions by CDR3 nucleotide sequence plus V segment. VDJmatch was used to annotate antigen specificity against VDJdb, with one amino acid substitution in CDR3 allowed.

Source: CD4+ T cells sorted from PBMCs, taken roughly 13 days after vaccination. The sequence is built from TRBV2 and TRBJ2-1, with no D gene named confidently. This clonotype was obtained from a man aged 45-60 years who received an inactivated influenza vaccine. Donor details come from another sample of the same person, matched by shared clones. The DNA sequence is given as TGTGCCAGCAGTGGACCCTACCGGGTCCTCGCCTACAATGAGCAGTTCTTC. Translated, it gives CASSGPYRVLAYNEQFF.